In its sample, the clone carrying this TCR beta chain was seen a few times. Its antigen is unknown. V lost 3 bases and J lost 2; bases outside the gene matches: 7. Germline lookup yields CDR1 MDHEN and CDR2 SYDVKM. The CDR3 consists of 16 residues. The sample originates from a study of T cells in Graves' hyperthyroidism and ophthalmopathy. General study points: Ophthalmopathy got predicted by the model a median roughly 6.4 months before its onset.

Amplification of TCR beta CDR3 regions used RNA as the template. Primed by the HTBI set, a first-round RT-PCR was run on the TCR CDR3. TCRdb called the multiplex PCR reads again in MiXCR, with one record for every CDR3 protein. The sample holds roughly 400,000 distinct CDR3 sequences, roughly an eighth seen once. The chain couples TRBV28 to TRBJ1-5, with 7 bases aligning to TRBD1. Source material: blood. The receptor was derived from a man aged 45-65 years with Graves' ophthalmopathy. CDR3 nucleotide sequence: TGTGCCAGCAGTTTCATCCGACAGGGAGGCAATCAGCCCCAGCATTTT. Amino acid sequence: CASSFIRQGGNQPQHF.